One and the same sample provided the 11 T cell receptor beta chains below, sequenced in a study of T cells in Graves' hyperthyroidism and ophthalmopathy. Using RNA transcripts as the source, TCR beta CDR3 regions were amplified. TCR CDR3 underwent first-round RT-PCR with the HTBI primer set. TCRdb reprocessed the multiplex PCR reads via MiXCR and lists one record per CDR3 protein. The sample has roughly 420,000 distinct CDR3 sequences, 15% to 19% seen once. The sample consisted of blood. The receptors were gathered from a woman between 18 and 29 years old with Graves' hyperthyroidism.

This clonotype was observed a handful of times. The chain couples TRBV12-5 to TRBJ2-1; D perhaps matches TRBD1 (6 bases). Germline V lookup: CDR1 LGHNT, CDR2 FRNRAP. The CDR3 is 13 residues long. V lost 2 bases to trimming and J lost 8 bases, with 10 bases between them. The CDR3 spells CASGLPRGDEQFF. In nucleotides, the CDR3 is TGTGCTAGTGGTTTGCCCAGGGGCGATGAGCAGTTCTTC.

This chain joins TRBV5-1 and TRBJ2-7; the D gene could be TRBD1 or TRBD2 (6 bases each). The V end lost 0 bases, the J end lost 3 bases, and 13 bases lay between the germline ends. There are 15 residues in the CDR3. The germline gives CDR1 SGHRS, CDR2 YFSETQ. The CDR3 sequence: CASSLEGGLYYEQYF. As DNA, the CDR3 is TGCGCCAGCAGCTTGGAAGGGGGACTTTACTACGAGCAGTACTTC.

A word on this clonotype: A much bigger clone sits one base away, suggesting this may be a read error. Lacking the conserved final phenylalanine or tryptophan, this CDR3 likely reflects a read error. The chain carries TRBV18 and TRBJ2-5, with unresolved D. The V end lost 2 bases, the J end lost 0 bases, and 4 bases lay between the germline ends. Germline CDR1 KGHSH, CDR2 LQKENI. There are 13 residues in the CDR3. This chain's CDR3 is CASSPDYQETQYL. The CDR3 DNA follows: TGTGCCAGCTCACCAGATTACCAAGAGACCCAGTACCTC.

The sample holds many counts of this clonotype. For the CDR3, the DNA is TGTGCCAGCAGCCAACGAAGACTAGCGGGAAATACGCAGTATTTT. Encoded protein: CASSQRRLAGNTQYF. This chain connects TRBV3-1 to TRBJ2-3; TRBD2 matches 11 bases. V shed 2 bases and J 7 bases; nucleotides not matched to a gene: 5. CDR1 LGHDT and CDR2 YNNKEL come from the germline V gene (reference sequence). This CDR3 spans 15 amino acids.

This clonotype occurred many times. The rearrangement links TRBV29-1 to TRBJ2-7; D possibly corresponds to TRBD2 (5 bases). The CDR3 is 14 residues long. V was trimmed by 5 bases and J by 4 bases, leaving 18 bases between them. CDR1 SQVTM and CDR2 ANQGSEA come from the germline V gene. The chain's CDR3 is CSVTDTGGRYEQYF. For the CDR3, the DNA is TGCAGCGTTACCGACACCGGAGGACGGTACGAGCAGTACTTC.

This clonotype was seen many times. CDR3 sequence reads: CASSHSLAGGYNEQFF. The CDR3 region has the DNA TGTGCCAGCAGTCACTCACTAGCGGGAGGATACAATGAGCAGTTCTTC. This chain uses TRBV12-3 or TRBV12-4 with TRBJ2-1, with 12 bases aligning to TRBD2. With V trimmed by 5 bases and J by 4 bases, 6 bases remained unmatched. The CDR3 has 16 residues.

Many counts were recorded for this clonotype. This chain connects TRBV20-1 to TRBJ2-1, with D uncertain. With 5 bases removed from V and 8 bases from J, the gap between germline ends came to 19 bases. The CDR3 runs 14 residues. Germline V gives CDR1 DFQATT, CDR2 SNEGSKA (reference sequence). CDR3 sequence: CSAPRRVSVDEQFF. The CDR3 coding sequence is TGCAGTGCTCCCCGACGCGTCTCAGTCGATGAGCAGTTCTTC.

This clonotype was seen ten or more times. In nucleotides, the CDR3 is TGCGCCAGCAGCTTTGGGACAGGGGTCGCCGAGCAGTACTTC. Translation: CASSFGTGVAEQYF. The rearrangement links TRBV5-1 to TRBJ2-7; 10 bases fit TRBD1. CDR1 is SGHRS, CDR2 YFSETQ, per germline. The V gene end was trimmed by 2 bases and the J gene end by 6 bases; junction bases not matched to a gene: 5. The length of the CDR3 is 14 residues. Combining the CDR3 with reference TRBV5-1 and TRBJ2-7 gives the whole variable domain KAGVTQTPRYLIKTRGQQVTLSCSPISGHRSVSWYQQTPGQGLQFLFEYFSETQRNKGNFPGRFSGRQFSNSRSEMNVSTLELGDSALYLCASSFGTGVAEQYFGPGTRLTVT.

V gene TRBV19 combines with J gene TRBJ2-2; 9 bases line up with TRBD2. CDR1 is LNHDA and CDR2 is SQIVND in the germline V gene (reference sequence). CDR3 length: 16 amino acids. After removal of 2 bases from V and 8 bases from J, the junction contained 9 bases not matched to a gene. DNA for the CDR3: TGTGCCAGTAGTATAATCGGGCTAGCGGGACCAGGGGAGCTGTTTTTT. Its translation is CASSIIGLAGPGELFF.

This clonotype was recorded at least ten times. The chain couples TRBV19 to TRBJ1-1; possibly TRBD1 for D (5 bases). CDR3 length: 15 amino acids. Per germline, CDR1 LNHDA and CDR2 SQIVND (reference sequence). V was cut by 4 bases and J by 1 base, with 13 bases left in between. CDR3 residues: CASSTGPGGNTEAFF. The CDR3, as DNA: TGTGCCAGTAGTACCGGACCTGGGGGGAACACTGAAGCTTTCTTT.

In its sample, this clonotype was seen many times. V and J are TRBV6-1 and TRBJ2-2; D possibly uses TRBD1 or TRBD2 (5 bases each). Per the germline V gene, CDR1 is MNHNS and CDR2 is SASEGT. The V end lost 6 bases, the J end lost 7 bases, and 12 bases lay between the germline ends. The CDR3 spans 13 residues. CDR3 region: CASSPEGFGELFF. For the CDR3, the DNA is TGTGCCAGCAGCCCCGAGGGGTTCGGGGAGCTGTTTTTT.